Listed here are 32 T cell receptor beta chains from one sample, sequenced in a study of T cell responses to AZD1222 COVID-19 vaccine. TCRdb's table, derived via immunoSEQ multiplex PCR, lists solely in-frame clones and lacks some. The data contain some 120,000 clones, 80% to 90% of them singletons. The sequencing used peripheral blood, collected on day 0 of AZD1222 vaccination. The receptors stem from an adult in good health.

About this clone: Germline and junction disagree at one end, which may indicate a read error. This rearrangement joins TRBV6-5 to TRBJ1-1; 10 bases agree with TRBD1. Germline CDR1 reads MNHEY; CDR2 reads SVGAGI. The CDR3 is made up of 12 amino acids. CDR3 in amino acids: CASSAGQGITVF. The CDR3 DNA is TGTGCCAGCAGCGCGGGACAGGGGATTACAGTCTTT.

The chain employs TRBV25-1 and TRBJ2-6, with D maybe TRBD1 (6 bases). The CDR3 runs 16 residues. The germline CDR1 and CDR2 sequences are MGHDK and SYGVNS. The V and J ends lost 4 bases and 2 bases respectively, with 12 bases between them. The CDR3 region is CASSAGPGAGANVLTF. The CDR3 region has the DNA TGTGCCAGCAGTGCCGGGCCAGGGGCTGGGGCCAACGTCCTGACTTTC.

The J gene is TRBJ1-1, the V gene TRBV20-1, with D unresolved. In germline, CDR1 is DFQATT, CDR2 SNEGSKA (reference sequence). The CDR3 runs to 11 residues. With 6 bases removed from V and 4 bases from J, the gap between germline ends came to 9 bases. CDR3 DNA: TGCAGTGCCGGTTCGCCCACTGAAGCTTTCTTT. It translates to CSAGSPTEAFF.

The rearrangement joins TRBV5-1 to TRBJ2-7; TRBD2 matches at 11 bases. The CDR3 sequence is 15 residues long. CDR1 and CDR2 from the germline V gene are SGHRS and YFSETQ. The trim removed 0 bases at V and 4 bases at J, leaving 3 bases unmatched. CDR3 DNA: TGCGCCAGCAGCTTGGGACTAGCGGGGACTTACGAGCAGTACTTC. It specifies CASSLGLAGTYEQYF.

J is TRBJ2-7 and V is TRBV28; D might be TRBD2 (6 bases). The CDR3 totals 16 residues. Germline values: CDR1 MDHEN, CDR2 SYDVKM. V dropped 4 bases and J dropped 1 base, with 17 bases sitting between them. The CDR3 bases are TGTGCCAGCAGTTCCCTCGGAGGGGCAAGGTCCTACGAGCAGTACTTC. Amino acid sequence: CASSSLGGARSYEQYF.

The rearrangement uses TRBV7-2 and TRBJ1-4; D remains unclear. The germline V and J ends were trimmed by 5 bases and 0 bases, with 19 bases remaining between them. Germline V gives CDR1 SGHTA, CDR2 FQGNSA. The CDR3 is 18 residues long. The CDR3, as DNA: TGTGCCAGCAGCCCACAGTGGGCAGTACCCTCAACTAATGAAAAACTGTTTTTT. Translating it yields CASSPQWAVPSTNEKLFF.

This rearrangement joins TRBV5-1 to TRBJ2-5, with 7 bases fitting TRBD1. Germline loops: CDR1 SGHRS, CDR2 YFSETQ. The length of the CDR3 is 17 residues. V lost 4 bases to trimming and J lost 2 bases; unmatched junction nucleotides: 14. The CDR3 is CASSPQPMIQGQETQYF. The CDR3 bases are TGCGCCAGCAGCCCACAACCGATGATACAGGGGCAAGAGACCCAGTACTTC. Full variable domain (missing parts from reference TRBV5-1 and TRBJ2-5): KAGVTQTPRYLIKTRGQQVTLSCSPISGHRSVSWYQQTPGQGLQFLFEYFSETQRNKGNFPGRFSGRQFSNSRSEMNVSTLELGDSALYLCASSPQPMIQGQETQYFGPGTRLLVL.

This clone was seen more than once but under ten times. V is TRBV6-5 and J is TRBJ1-5; possibly TRBD1 for D (5 bases). Germline V gene lookup returns CDR1 MNHEY and CDR2 SVGAGI. The CDR3 runs 13 residues. V lost 6 bases, J lost 7 bases, and 13 bases lay in between. The CDR3 reads CASRQEYSQPQHF. CDR3 bases: TGTGCCAGCAGACAGGAATACAGCCAGCCCCAGCATTTT.

The chain links TRBV5-1 to TRBJ2-3; 10 bases agree with TRBD2. This CDR3 region has 15 residues. Germline lookup yields CDR1 SGHRS and CDR2 YFSETQ. V was pared by 2 bases and J by 3 bases, with 3 bases of the junction left unmatched. As DNA, the CDR3 is TGCGCCAGCAGCTTAGCGGGAGGGCCTACAGATACGCAGTATTTT. It encodes CASSLAGGPTDTQYF.

The V gene is TRBV6-5, the J gene TRBJ1-6, with no clear D. V was cut by 6 bases and J by 10 bases, with 19 bases left in between. Looked up from germline, CDR1 is MNHEY and CDR2 is SVGAGI. CDR3 size: 15 residues. This CDR3 reads CASSALRGEGSPLHF. For the CDR3, the DNA is TGTGCCAGCAGCGCCTTACGGGGTGAGGGCTCACCCCTCCACTTT.

This sequence joins TRBV6-5 and TRBJ1-2; tentatively, D is TRBD1 (5 bases). Germline values: CDR1 MNHEY, CDR2 SVGAGI. V was pared by 7 bases and J by 4 bases, with 10 bases between. This CDR3 is built from 12 residues. The CDR3: CASTPGTYGYTF. The CDR3 DNA is TGTGCCAGCACCCCAGGGACCTATGGCTACACCTTC.

As DNA, the CDR3 is TGTGCCAGCAGTTACCAGGGGACCTCTGGAAACACCATATATTTT. Translated, it gives CASSYQGTSGNTIYF. V and J are TRBV6-5 and TRBJ1-3, with D maybe TRBD1 (6 bases). Trimming left V 2 bases short and J 0 bases short, with 8 bases between. Germline V CDR1 and CDR2: MNHEY, SVGAGI. This CDR3 contains 15 residues.

On this clone itself: Likely a read error: the CDR3 ends without its conserved phenylalanine or tryptophan. The DNA is left out, because the CDR3 cannot be placed on it with certainty; the CDR3 is given as TCRdb lists it. The chain uses TRBV12-5 and TRBJ2-4. The CDR3 contains 9 residues when both ends are counted. The germline CDR1 and CDR2 sequences are LGHNT and FRNRAP. The CDR3 spells CASGSPRDL.

V gene TRBV4-1 combines with J gene TRBJ2-2, with D perhaps TRBD2 (6 bases). CDR1 is MGHRA, CDR2 YSYEKL, per germline. The V gene lost 6 bases and the J gene lost 3 bases, with 20 bases spanning the gap. This CDR3 comprises 17 residues. The CDR3: CASRSYRGGKDTGELFF. Here the CDR3 DNA reads TGCGCCAGCAGGTCCTACCGGGGCGGGAAGGACACCGGGGAGCTGTTTTTT.

The chain couples TRBV15 to TRBJ2-3; 16 bases agree with TRBD2. The junction had 9 bases not matched to a gene; V was cut back by 4 bases and J by 5 bases. The CDR3 length is 18 residues. CDR1 is LNHNV and CDR2 is YYDKDF in the germline V gene (reference sequence). CDR3 sequence reads: CATSTTGTSGRGRDTQYF. The CDR3 DNA reads TGTGCCACCAGCACGACCGGGACTAGCGGGAGGGGTAGAGATACGCAGTATTTT.

In this sample, this clone turned up a few times. V is TRBV6-7 and J is TRBJ2-7, with TRBD1 matching over 8 bases. TRBV6-7 qualifies as an ORF whose function is uncertain. V dropped 6 bases and J dropped 2; count of bases not matched to a gene: 6. This CDR3 contains 14 residues. In DNA, the CDR3 is TGTGCCAGCAGAAGGACAGGGAGGACCTACGAGCAGTACTTC. It specifies CASRRTGRTYEQYF.

The table lists this clone with a few counts. The V and J genes are TRBV30 and TRBJ1-6; a weak D match, TRBD1 (5 bases). V was cut by 3 bases and J by 8 bases, with 11 bases left in between. The length of the CDR3 is 13 residues. The germline gives CDR1 GTSNPN, CDR2 SVGIG (reference sequence). CDR3 residues: CAWSRDLDSPLHF. CDR3 nucleotides: TGTGCCTGGAGCAGGGACCTAGATTCACCCCTCCACTTT.

The V call is TRBV28, the J call TRBJ2-7, with D perhaps matching TRBD1 or TRBD2 (5 bases each). The ends were cut back, 1 base at V and 2 bases at J, with 15 bases in the middle. CDR1 MDHEN and CDR2 SYDVKM come from the germline V gene. This CDR3 has 16 residues. CDR3 bases: TGTGCCAGCAGTTTATTCGGGGCGCGGACCCCCTACGAGCAGTACTTC. It specifies CASSLFGARTPYEQYF. The variable domain in full, with the rest retrieved from reference TRBV28 and TRBJ2-7, is DVKVTQSSRYLVKRTGEKVFLECVQDMDHENMFWYRQDPGLGLRLIYFSYDVKMKEKGDIPEGYSVSREKKERFSLILESASTNQTSMYLCASSLFGARTPYEQYFGPGTRLTVT.

The V and J genes are TRBV28 and TRBJ1-4; the D gene is possibly TRBD1 (6 bases). CDR1 MDHEN and CDR2 SYDVKM come from the germline V gene. CDR3 length: 15 amino acids. Trimming cost V 8 bases and J 7 bases, with 20 bases left between them. DNA of the CDR3: TGTGCCAGCTCAGGGGATGGGGGTCTGATTGAAAAACTGTTTTTT. Its protein is CASSGDGGLIEKLFF.

The chain has TRBV3-1 (or the pseudogene TRBV3-2) and TRBJ2-7; D may be TRBD1 or TRBD2 (5 bases each). This CDR3 has 16 residues. From germline, CDR1 is LGHDT and CDR2 YNNKEL (reference sequence). Trimming shortened V by 1 base and J by 4 bases, and 17 bases separated the two germline ends. CDR3 region: CASSQGPPGPAYEQYF. CDR3 nucleotide sequence: TGTGCCAGCAGCCAAGGTCCCCCGGGACCAGCATACGAGCAGTACTTC.

This chain links TRBV4-2 with TRBJ1-2; 7 nucleotides agree with TRBD1. CDR1 LGHNA and CDR2 YNFKEQ come from the germline V gene. The CDR3 runs to 14 residues. Trimming removed 4 bases from V and 4 bases from J; junction bases left unmatched: 6. The CDR3 nucleotides are TGTGCCAGCAGCCGTGGACAGGACAGCTATGGCTACACCTTC. Translated: CASSRGQDSYGYTF.

This chain links TRBV12-3 or TRBV12-4 with TRBJ2-5, with no clear D. The CDR3 sequence is 13 residues long. V lost 4 bases to trimming and J lost 3 bases, with 9 bases between them. CDR3 sequence: CASSSRAKETQYF. In DNA, the CDR3 is TGTGCCAGCAGTTCCCGGGCCAAAGAGACCCAGTACTTC.

The chain uses TRBV28 and TRBJ1-1; D unclear. CDR1 MDHEN and CDR2 SYDVKM come from the germline V gene. V shed 4 bases and J shed 1 base, with 7 bases lying between them. The CDR3 consists of 13 residues. The CDR3 bases are TGTGCCAGCAGTTCGCCAGGGAACACTGAAGCTTTCTTT. Translating it yields CASSSPGNTEAFF.

This chain connects TRBV30 to TRBJ1-2; D gene ambiguous. Germline V gene data show CDR1 as GTSNPN and CDR2 as SVGIG (reference sequence). This CDR3 region has 11 residues. Trimming stripped 1 base from V and 8 bases from J, with 8 bases between. The CDR3 spells CAWSEWRGYTF. In DNA, the CDR3 is TGTGCCTGGAGTGAATGGAGAGGCTACACCTTC.

The table lists this clone with a count of one. The rearrangement links TRBV5-4 to TRBJ2-1; D call uncertain. Germline V lookup: CDR1 SGHNT, CDR2 YYREEE (reference sequence). V lost 5 bases and J 6 bases, leaving 9 bases between the germline ends. The CDR3 spans 12 residues. CDR3 sequence (DNA): TGTGCCAGCAGGTTAGATAGCAATGAGCAGTTCTTC. Encoded protein: CASRLDSNEQFF.

The chain combines TRBV28 with TRBJ1-6; D is undetermined. The CDR3 consists of 15 residues. Germline-derived CDR1 and CDR2 are MDHEN and SYDVKM. V lost 7 bases and J 7 bases, leaving 17 bases between the germline ends. Written as DNA, the CDR3 is TGTGCCAGCACCCCAGGTACAGACTACAATTCACCCCTCCACTTT. Protein product: CASTPGTDYNSPLHF.

The chain joins TRBV5-1 to TRBJ2-7; 8 bases fit TRBD2. Germline V gene data show CDR1 as SGHRS and CDR2 as YFSETQ. J lost 0 bases, V lost 4 bases, and 6 bases had no gene match. This CDR3 has 15 residues. CDR3 protein: CASSPTGTSSYEQYF. The CDR3, as DNA: TGCGCCAGCAGCCCTACCGGGACTAGCTCCTACGAGCAGTACTTC. Together with reference TRBV5-1 and TRBJ2-7, the CDR3 gives the full variable domain: KAGVTQTPRYLIKTRGQQVTLSCSPISGHRSVSWYQQTPGQGLQFLFEYFSETQRNKGNFPGRFSGRQFSNSRSEMNVSTLELGDSALYLCASSPTGTSSYEQYFGPGTRLTVT.

V gene TRBV5-8 combines with J gene TRBJ1-1; D is undetermined. Per the germline V gene, CDR1 is SGHTS and CDR2 is YDEGEE. CDR3 length equals 13 residues. Trimming cost V 1 base and J 8 bases, with 12 bases left between them. CDR3 coding DNA: TGTGCCAGCAGCTTGACAGCCCTGCTGGAAGCTTTCTTT. As protein: CASSLTALLEAFF.

The chain is built from TRBV6-5 and TRBJ2-2; weak D call: TRBD1 (5 bases). This CDR3 is built from 13 residues. Trimming cost V 9 bases and J 0 bases, with 8 bases left between them. Germline assignment: CDR1 MNHEY and CDR2 SVGAGI. As DNA, the CDR3 is TGTGCCAGTGGACATCCGAACACCGGGGAGCTGTTTTTT. It translates to CASGHPNTGELFF.

The gene calls are TRBV7-9 and TRBJ2-7; 11 bases agree with TRBD1. V shed 2 bases, J shed 3 bases, and the junction held 9 bases outside the gene matches. This CDR3 has 17 amino acids. Per germline, CDR1 SEHNR and CDR2 FQNEAQ (reference sequence). Written as DNA, the CDR3 is TGTGCCAGCAGCTTAAAGCTAGAGGGACAGGGGGTCTACGAGCAGTACTTC. This sequence encodes CASSLKLEGQGVYEQYF.

The rearrangement links TRBV5-1 to TRBJ2-2, with a possible D match to TRBD2 (5 bases). This CDR3 is 12 amino acids long. V was trimmed by 4 bases and J by 8 bases, leaving 9 bases between them. Germline V gene sequence: CDR1 SGHRS, CDR2 YFSETQ. CDR3 protein: CASSGEWGELFF. The CDR3 region has the DNA TGCGCCAGCAGCGGGGAGTGGGGGGAGCTGTTTTTT.

This clone showed up just a few times. V is TRBV27 and J is TRBJ1-3, with D perhaps matching TRBD1 (6 bases). Germline assignment: CDR1 MNHEY and CDR2 SMNVEV (reference sequence). The V and J ends lost 3 bases and 8 bases respectively, with 11 bases between them. There are 13 residues in the CDR3. The chain's CDR3 is CASSFSRGDTIYF. Here the CDR3 DNA reads TGTGCCAGCAGTTTCTCGAGGGGGGACACCATATATTTT.